Only one count was recorded for the clone carrying this T cell receptor beta chain. The V gene end was trimmed by 10 bases and the J gene end by 7 bases; junction bases not matched to a gene: 16. Germline V gene lookup returns CDR1 MNHNS and CDR2 SASEGT. This CDR3 comprises 14 residues. These data belong to a study of technical replicates of blood from a handful of donors. The protocol was immunoSEQ multiplex PCR, while the TCRdb copy is restricted to in-frame clones and leaves out a portion. The table lists roughly 79,000 clones, around 94% of them singletons. The chain recombines TRBV6-1 with TRBJ2-7; 7 bases are a match to TRBD2. The specimen was T cells isolated from PBMCs. The origin of this receptor is a human donor in good health. The CDR3 here is CATELARVFQEQYF. The CDR3 nucleotides are TGTGCCACCGAACTAGCGAGGGTTTTTCAGGAGCAGTACTTC.